The rows below give T cell receptor beta chains drawn from one sample of a study of cytomegalovirus exposure and HLA in healthy donors. Assay used: immunoSEQ multiplex PCR; TCRdb lists only in-frame clones, some missing. The table shows more than 150,000 clones, with almost 85% occurring only once. Specimen: PBMCs. These receptors came from a boy between 5 and 17 years old in good health and CMV-seronegative. CDR3s include the opening cysteine and the closing phenylalanine or tryptophan. The D gene is left open where the match is weak. Clone size is stated in some rows and not others, as once, few, many or a class when expanded.

abundance	d_gene	v_gene	j_gene	CDR3aa	CDR3nt
NA	NA	TRBV30	TRBJ2-6	CAWSAGSGANVLTF	TGTGCCTGGAGTGCCGGGTCTGGGGCCAACGTCCTGACTTTC
NA	NA	TRBV9	TRBJ2-7	CASSVASGTYEQYF	TGTGCCAGCAGCGTAGCTTCAGGGACCTACGAGCAGTACTTC
NA	NA	TRBV4-3	TRBJ1-5	CASSQEATGNQPQHF	TGCGCCAGCAGCCAAGAGGCCACAGGCAATCAGCCCCAGCATTTT
NA	NA	TRBV4-1	TRBJ1-5	CASSQGRAQGQPQHF	TGCGCCAGCAGCCAAGGGAGGGCCCAAGGGCAGCCCCAGCATTTT
NA	NA	TRBV30	TRBJ2-7	CAWRGHSYEQYF	TGTGCCTGGAGGGGACATTCCTACGAGCAGTACTTC
NA	TRBD1	TRBV5-4	TRBJ2-5	CASSLKGAKETQYF	TGTGCCAGCAGCCTGAAGGGGGCGAAGGAGACCCAGTACTTC
NA	NA	TRBV9	TRBJ2-2	CASRGNTGELFF	TGTGCCAGCAGGGGCAACACCGGGGAGCTGTTTTTT
NA	TRBD1	TRBV19	TRBJ1-2	CASRDRTNYGYTF	TGTGCCAGCCGGGACAGGACAAACTATGGCTACACCTTC
NA	TRBD2	TRBV7-9	TRBJ2-5	CASSLGGVGWGETQYF	TGTGCCAGCAGCTTGGGGGGGGTAGGCTGGGGAGAGACCCAGTACTTC
NA	NA	TRBV27	TRBJ2-7	CASSLSYGSGLYEQYF	TGTGCCAGCAGTTTATCCTATGGCAGCGGTTTATACGAGCAGTACTTC
NA	NA	TRBV7-9	TRBJ2-5	CASSLGSETQYF	TGTGCCAGCAGCTTGGGCTCAGAGACCCAGTACTTC
NA	NA	TRBV11-2	TRBJ1-5	CASSPRGLSNQPQHF	TGTGCCAGCAGCCCCCGGGGTTTGAGCAATCAGCCCCAGCATTTT
NA	NA	TRBV5-1	TRBJ1-1	CASSLVRRGTEAFF	TGCGCCAGCAGCTTGGTGAGGAGAGGCACTGAAGCTTTCTTT
NA	TRBD1	TRBV7-9	TRBJ1-2	CASTGGGAGYGYTF	TGTGCCAGTACGGGAGGGGGCGCAGGCTATGGCTACACCTTC
NA	NA	TRBV27	TRBJ2-1	CASSSLGGPNNEQFF	TGTGCCAGCAGTAGCCTAGGAGGGCCTAACAATGAGCAGTTCTTC
NA	TRBD1	TRBV28	TRBJ1-1	CASSLSGRTGIKNTEAFF	TGTGCCAGCAGTTTGAGTGGAAGGACAGGGATCAAGAACACTGAAGCTTTCTTT
NA	TRBD1	TRBV6-5	TRBJ2-1	CASRIRKGAYNEQFF	TGTGCCAGCAGGATAAGAAAGGGGGCTTACAATGAGCAGTTCTTC
NA	TRBD2	TRBV18	TRBJ2-5	CASSLKPPGGQETQYF	TGTGCCAGCTCCCTAAAACCACCGGGGGGCCAAGAGACCCAGTACTTC
NA	TRBD1	TRBV11-2	TRBJ2-7	CASSLEGAQGWTGGFYEQYF	TGTGCCAGCAGCTTAGAAGGAGCTCAGGGATGGACAGGGGGCTTTTACGAGCAGTACTTC
few	TRBD2	TRBV11-2	TRBJ2-7	CASSLGLAGREQYF	TGTGCCAGCAGCTTAGGCCTAGCGGGGAGGGAGCAGTACTTC
NA	NA	TRBV5-1	TRBJ2-3	CASKIGFGGSPDTQYF	TGCGCCAGCAAGATCGGTTTTGGCGGATCTCCAGATACGCAGTATTTT
NA	TRBD1	TRBV5-1	TRBJ1-1	CASSLDGQGLAEAFF	TGCGCCAGCAGCTTGGACGGACAGGGCCTCGCTGAAGCTTTCTTT
NA	TRBD2	TRBV5-1	TRBJ2-7	CASSLVGGRGYEQYF	TGCGCCAGCAGCTTGGTCGGCGGGAGAGGGTACGAGCAGTACTTC
NA	NA	TRBV4-3	TRBJ1-2	CASSQGQGLDGYTF	TGCGCCAGCAGCCAAGGGCAGGGATTGGATGGCTACACCTTC
NA	NA	TRBV2	TRBJ1-3	CASIDGDRSSGNTIYF	TGTGCCAGCATCGACGGCGACAGGAGCTCTGGAAACACCATATATTTT
NA	NA	TRBV5-1	TRBJ2-1	CASSASGGGGYNEQFF	TGCGCCAGCAGCGCGTCTGGGGGAGGGGGTTACAATGAGCAGTTCTTC
NA	TRBD1	TRBV5-4	TRBJ2-5	CASSYRDREQETQYF	TGTGCCAGCAGCTACCGGGACAGGGAACAAGAGACCCAGTACTTC
NA	NA	TRBV19	TRBJ1-5	CASIGDSYSNQPQHF	TGTGCCAGTATCGGAGACAGTTATAGCAATCAGCCCCAGCATTTT
NA	NA	TRBV7-3	TRBJ2-3	CASSPGGTDTQYF	TGTGCCAGCAGCCCAGGGGGCACAGATACGCAGTATTTT
NA	NA	TRBV20-1	TRBJ1-2	CSALTLSGYTF	TGCAGTGCTCTAACGTTGAGTGGCTACACCTTC
NA	NA	TRBV5-4	TRBJ2-3	CASSLEAGTDTQYF	TGTGCCAGCAGCTTGGAGGCGGGAACAGATACGCAGTATTTT
NA	NA	TRBV5-6	TRBJ1-5	CASSFGGFNQPQHF	TGTGCCAGCAGCTTTGGAGGATTCAATCAGCCCCAGCATTTT
NA	TRBD1	TRBV19	TRBJ2-5	CASSILTGSKETQYF	TGTGCCAGTAGTATCTTGACAGGGTCTAAGGAGACCCAGTACTTC
NA	TRBD1	TRBV9	TRBJ1-2	CASSVSGGGDGYTF	TGTGCCAGCAGCGTCTCAGGGGGCGGTGATGGCTACACCTTC
NA	NA	TRBV29-1	TRBJ2-1	CSVEQWTDYNEQFF	TGCAGCGTTGAACAATGGACAGATTACAATGAGCAGTTCTTC
NA	TRBD1	TRBV11-2	TRBJ1-3	CASSPRLDRVAGNTIYF	TGTGCCAGCAGCCCACGACTGGACAGGGTGGCTGGAAACACCATATATTTT
NA	NA	TRBV7-2	TRBJ2-3	CASTRWGGSTDTQYF	TGTGCCAGCACCCGATGGGGCGGTAGCACAGATACGCAGTATTTT
NA	NA	TRBV7-8	TRBJ1-1	CASSLVRDLNTEAFF	TGTGCCAGCAGCTTAGTTCGAGACTTGAACACTGAAGCTTTCTTT
few	TRBD1	TRBV7-2	TRBJ2-7	CASSSTGAGYEQYF	TGTGCCAGCAGCTCGACAGGGGCGGGCTACGAGCAGTACTTC
NA	TRBD1	TRBV4-1	TRBJ2-7	CASSLRDRNYEQYF	TGCGCCAGCAGCCTCCGGGACAGAAACTACGAGCAGTACTTC
NA	TRBD1	TRBV5-5	TRBJ1-1	CASSLYRGPVEAFF	TGTGCCAGCAGCTTATACAGGGGGCCGGTTGAAGCTTTCTTT
few	TRBD1	TRBV6-1	TRBJ1-4	CASSGGQNVGNEKLFF	TGTGCCAGCAGTGGGGGACAGAATGTAGGTAATGAAAAACTGTTTTTT
NA	TRBD1	TRBV7-2	TRBJ1-6	CASSPGTVNSPLHF	TGTGCCAGCAGCCCGGGGACAGTAAATTCACCCCTCCACTTT
NA	TRBD1	TRBV11-3	TRBJ2-7	CASSLGGQGYEQYF	TGTGCCAGCAGCTTAGGGGGACAGGGTTACGAGCAGTACTTC
NA	TRBD2	TRBV7-9	TRBJ2-1	CASSLRREKWNEQFF	TGTGCCAGCAGCTTAAGGCGGGAGAAGTGGAATGAGCAGTTCTTC
NA	NA	TRBV5-1	TRBJ1-1	CASSFVQGSGTEAFF	TGCGCCAGCAGCTTCGTACAGGGAAGTGGCACTGAAGCTTTCTTT
NA	NA	TRBV27	TRBJ2-7	CASSFSAYSSYEQYF	TGTGCCAGCAGTTTCTCGGCTTACAGCTCCTACGAGCAGTACTTC
NA	NA	TRBV19	TRBJ2-7	CASSNVRSVVNEQYF	TGTGCCAGTAGTAACGTCAGGTCGGTAGTGAACGAGCAGTACTTC
NA	NA	TRBV5-1	TRBJ2-3	CASSLDFKVEDTQYF	TGCGCCAGCAGCTTGGATTTTAAGGTGGAGGATACGCAGTATTTT
NA	NA	TRBV28	TRBJ2-1	CASSTRASYNEQFF	TGTGCCAGCAGTACCAGGGCGTCCTACAATGAGCAGTTCTTC
NA	NA	TRBV13	TRBJ1-3	CASSRGHPIYF	TGTGCCAGCAGCCGAGGGCACCCCATATATTTT
NA	NA	TRBV2	TRBJ2-7	CASSELQVSSYEQYF	TGTGCCAGCAGTGAACTGCAGGTTAGCTCCTACGAGCAGTACTTC
NA	NA	TRBV7-9	TRBJ2-2	CASSLGAPRAGELFF	TGTGCCAGCAGCCTGGGGGCCCCACGGGCTGGGGAGCTGTTTTTT
NA	TRBD2	TRBV30	TRBJ2-1	CAWSSLAGGPVNEQFF	TGTGCCTGGAGTTCACTAGCGGGAGGGCCAGTCAATGAGCAGTTCTTC
NA	TRBD1	TRBV4-2	TRBJ1-1	CASSPRSRTGPTEAFF	TGTGCCAGCAGCCCAAGATCGAGGACAGGGCCCACTGAAGCTTTCTTT